This T cell receptor beta chain stems from a study of blood T cell repertoires in COVID-19. Germline V gene lookup returns CDR1 SEHNR and CDR2 FQNEAQ (reference sequence). V lost 5 bases to trimming and J lost 9 bases; unmatched junction nucleotides: 6. The CDR3 extends over 14 amino acids. Here immunoSEQ multiplex PCR was the method, and the copy in TCRdb shows in-frame clones only, minus some. The sample includes 230,000 or so clones, around 90% of them seen just once. The receptor was isolated from a woman aged 55-70 years with COVID-19, enrolled during active disease. Sequenced: peripheral blood. The chain combines TRBV7-9 with TRBJ1-5, with 11 nucleotides matching TRBD1. Here the CDR3 reads CASSPGTGGLPQHF. The CDR3 DNA follows: TGTGCCAGCAGCCCCGGGACAGGGGGACTGCCCCAGCATTTT.